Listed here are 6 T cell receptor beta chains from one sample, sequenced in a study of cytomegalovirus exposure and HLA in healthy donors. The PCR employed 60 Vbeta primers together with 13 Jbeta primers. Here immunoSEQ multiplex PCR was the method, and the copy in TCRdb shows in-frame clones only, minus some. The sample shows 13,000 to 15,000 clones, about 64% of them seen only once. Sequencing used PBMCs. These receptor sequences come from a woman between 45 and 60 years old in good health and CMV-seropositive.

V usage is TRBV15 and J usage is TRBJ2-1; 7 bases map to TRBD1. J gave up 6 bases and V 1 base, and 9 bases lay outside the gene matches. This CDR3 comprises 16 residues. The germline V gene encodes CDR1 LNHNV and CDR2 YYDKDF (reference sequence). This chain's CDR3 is CATSRGTGTESNEQFF. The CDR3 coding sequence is TGTGCCACCAGCAGAGGCACCGGGACAGAGTCCAATGAGCAGTTCTTC. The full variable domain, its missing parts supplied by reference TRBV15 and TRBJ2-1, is DAMVIQNPRYQVTQFGKPVTLSCSQTLNHNVMYWYQQKSSQAPKLLFHYYDKDFNNEADTPDNFQSRRPNTSFCFLDIRSPGLGDTAMYLCATSRGTGTESNEQFFGPGTRLTVL.

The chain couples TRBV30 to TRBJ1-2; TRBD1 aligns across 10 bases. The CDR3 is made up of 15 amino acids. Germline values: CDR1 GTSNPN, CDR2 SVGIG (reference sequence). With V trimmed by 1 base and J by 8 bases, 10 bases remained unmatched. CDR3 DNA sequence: TGTGCCTGGAGTGCCTCGAGGGGACAGGGGACAGGCTACACCTTC. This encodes CAWSASRGQGTGYTF.

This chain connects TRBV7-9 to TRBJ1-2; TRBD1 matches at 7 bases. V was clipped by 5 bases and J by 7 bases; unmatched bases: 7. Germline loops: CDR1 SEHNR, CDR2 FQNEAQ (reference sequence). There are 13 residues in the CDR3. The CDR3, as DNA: TGTGCCAGCAGCGGAGGGACAGAGGCTGGCTACACCTTC. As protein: CASSGGTEAGYTF.

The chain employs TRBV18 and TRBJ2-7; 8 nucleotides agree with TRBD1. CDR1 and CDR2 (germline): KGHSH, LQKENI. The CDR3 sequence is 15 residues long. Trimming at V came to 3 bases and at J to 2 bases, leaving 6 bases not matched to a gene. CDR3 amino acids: CASSPRTGPTYEQYF. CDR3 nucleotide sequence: TGTGCCAGCTCACCTCGGACAGGGCCAACCTACGAGCAGTACTTC. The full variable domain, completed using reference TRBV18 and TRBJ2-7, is NAGVMQNPRHLVRRRGQEARLRCSPMKGHSHVYWYRQLPEEGLKFMVYLQKENIIDESGMPKERFSAEFPKEGPSILRIQQVVRGDSAAYFCASSPRTGPTYEQYFGPGTRLTVT.

Written as DNA, the CDR3 is TGCAGTGCTAGGGACAACTACGAGCAGTACTTC. The encoded protein is CSARDNYEQYF. The J gene is TRBJ2-7, the V gene TRBV20-1, with D tentatively TRBD1 (5 bases). Germline values: CDR1 DFQATT, CDR2 SNEGSKA (reference sequence). The CDR3 loop spans 11 amino acids. V shed 3 bases and J shed 3 bases, with 6 bases lying between them.

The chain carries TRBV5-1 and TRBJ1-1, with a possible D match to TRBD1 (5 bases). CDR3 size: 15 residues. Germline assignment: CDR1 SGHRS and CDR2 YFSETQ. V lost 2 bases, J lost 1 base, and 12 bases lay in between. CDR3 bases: TGCGCCAGCAGCTTAAGACAGTCCGGGAACACTGAAGCTTTCTTT. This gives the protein CASSLRQSGNTEAFF.